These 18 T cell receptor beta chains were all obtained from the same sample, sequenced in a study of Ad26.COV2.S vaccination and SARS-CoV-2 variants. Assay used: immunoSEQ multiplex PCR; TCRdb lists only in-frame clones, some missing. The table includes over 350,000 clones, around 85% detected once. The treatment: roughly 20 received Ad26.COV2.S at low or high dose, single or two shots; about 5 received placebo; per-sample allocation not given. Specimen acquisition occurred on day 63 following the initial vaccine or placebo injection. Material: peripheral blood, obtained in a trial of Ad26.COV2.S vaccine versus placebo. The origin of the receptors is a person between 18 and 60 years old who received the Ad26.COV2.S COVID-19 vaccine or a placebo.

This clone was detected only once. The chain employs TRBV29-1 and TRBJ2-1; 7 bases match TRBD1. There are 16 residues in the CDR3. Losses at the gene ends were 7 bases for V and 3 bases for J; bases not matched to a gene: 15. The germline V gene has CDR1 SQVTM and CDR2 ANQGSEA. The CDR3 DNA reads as TGCAGCGGGCTGCTGATTACAGGGGAAGGCTACAATGAGCAGTTCTTC. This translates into CSGLLITGEGYNEQFF.

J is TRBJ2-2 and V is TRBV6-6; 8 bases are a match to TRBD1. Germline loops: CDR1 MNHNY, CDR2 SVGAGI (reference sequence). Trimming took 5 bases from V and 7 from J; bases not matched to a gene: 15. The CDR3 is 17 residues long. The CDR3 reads CASSRRPGQDKVGELFF. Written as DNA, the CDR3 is TGTGCCAGCAGTCGGAGGCCGGGACAGGATAAGGTCGGGGAGCTGTTTTTT.

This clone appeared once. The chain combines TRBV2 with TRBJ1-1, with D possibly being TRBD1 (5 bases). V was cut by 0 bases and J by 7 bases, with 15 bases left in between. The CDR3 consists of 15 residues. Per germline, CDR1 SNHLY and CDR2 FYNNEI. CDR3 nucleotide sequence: TGTGCCAGCAGTGAAGCGCCTCAGGGCGGGGGTGAAGCTTTCTTT. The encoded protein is CASSEAPQGGGEAFF.

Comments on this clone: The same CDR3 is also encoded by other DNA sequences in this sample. The chain's CDR3 is CASSLQGYTEAFF. The DNA for the CDR3 is TGTGCCAGCAGTTTACAGGGATACACTGAAGCTTTCTTT. The rearrangement links TRBV12-3 or TRBV12-4 to TRBJ1-1; the D gene is possibly TRBD1 (5 bases). V lost 2 bases and J 3 bases, leaving 7 bases between the germline ends. The CDR3 has 13 residues.

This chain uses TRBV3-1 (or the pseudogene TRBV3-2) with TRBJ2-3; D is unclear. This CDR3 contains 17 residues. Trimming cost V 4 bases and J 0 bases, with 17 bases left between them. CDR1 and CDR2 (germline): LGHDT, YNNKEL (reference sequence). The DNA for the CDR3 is TGTGCCAGCAGCCCCCCTGGGCAGTTAGCTAGCACAGATACGCAGTATTTT. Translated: CASSPPGQLASTDTQYF.

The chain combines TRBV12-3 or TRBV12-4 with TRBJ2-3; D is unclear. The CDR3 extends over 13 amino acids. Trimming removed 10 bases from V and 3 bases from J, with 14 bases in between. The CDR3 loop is CANGPLGTDTQYF. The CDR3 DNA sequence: TGTGCCAACGGCCCTCTAGGAACAGATACGCAGTATTTT.

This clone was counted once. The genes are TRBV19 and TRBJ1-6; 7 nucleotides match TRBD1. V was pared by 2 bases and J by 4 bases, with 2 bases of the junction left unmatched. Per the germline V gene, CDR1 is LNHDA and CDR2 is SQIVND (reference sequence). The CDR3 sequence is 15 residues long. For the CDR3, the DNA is TGTGCCAGTAGTATACAGGGGGAATATAATTCACCCCTCCACTTT. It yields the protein CASSIQGEYNSPLHF.

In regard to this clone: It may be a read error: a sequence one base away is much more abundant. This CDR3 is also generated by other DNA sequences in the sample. CDR3 residues: CASRRDSYEQYF. CDR3 nucleotides: TGTGCCAGCAGGAGGGACAGCTACGAGCAGTACTTC. The chain is built from TRBV6-5 and TRBJ2-7, with 7 bases fitting TRBD1. Germline V gene data show CDR1 as MNHEY and CDR2 as SVGAGI. V trimming: 6 bases; J trimming: 3 bases; junction bases outside the gene matches: 2. The length of the CDR3 is 12 residues.

The CDR3, as DNA: TGTGCCAGCAGGGACAGGAGCTCTGGGGCCAACGTCCTGACTTTC. Its protein is CASRDRSSGANVLTF. The rearrangement links TRBV2 to TRBJ2-6; 7 positions agree with TRBD1. Germline lookup yields CDR1 SNHLY and CDR2 FYNNEI. This CDR3 spans 15 amino acids. V was clipped by 6 bases and J by 0 bases; unmatched bases: 2. Full variable domain (outside the CDR3, taken from reference TRBV2 and TRBJ2-6): EPEVTQTPSHQVTQMGQEVILRCVPISNHLYFYWYRQILGQKVEFLVSFYNNEISEKSEIFDDQFSVERPDGSNFTLKIRSTKLEDSAMYFCASRDRSSGANVLTFGAGSRLTVL.

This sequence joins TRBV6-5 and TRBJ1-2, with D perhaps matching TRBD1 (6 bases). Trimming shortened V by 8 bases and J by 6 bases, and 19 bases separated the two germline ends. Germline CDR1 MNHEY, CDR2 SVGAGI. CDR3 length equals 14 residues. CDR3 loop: CASGGGGDGNGYTF. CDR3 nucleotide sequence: TGTGCCAGCGGGGGCGGGGGGGACGGGAATGGCTACACCTTC.

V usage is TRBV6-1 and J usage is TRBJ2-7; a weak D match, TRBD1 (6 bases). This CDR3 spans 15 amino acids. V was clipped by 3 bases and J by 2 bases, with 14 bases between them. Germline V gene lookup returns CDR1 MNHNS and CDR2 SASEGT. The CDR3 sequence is CASSEGTGTPYEQYF. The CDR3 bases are TGTGCCAGCAGTGAGGGGACCGGGACACCCTACGAGCAGTACTTC.

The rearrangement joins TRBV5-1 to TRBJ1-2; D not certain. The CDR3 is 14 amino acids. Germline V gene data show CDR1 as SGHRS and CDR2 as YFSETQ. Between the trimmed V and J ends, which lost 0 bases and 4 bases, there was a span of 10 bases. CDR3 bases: TGCGCCAGCAGCTTGGCAGTCGGAGCCTATGGCTACACCTTC. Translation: CASSLAVGAYGYTF.

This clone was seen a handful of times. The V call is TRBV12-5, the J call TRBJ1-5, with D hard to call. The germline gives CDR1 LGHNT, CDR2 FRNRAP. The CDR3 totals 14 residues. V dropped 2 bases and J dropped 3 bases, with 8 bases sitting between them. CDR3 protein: CASGLPGLNQPQHF. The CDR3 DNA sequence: TGTGCTAGTGGTTTGCCAGGCCTCAATCAGCCCCAGCATTTT.

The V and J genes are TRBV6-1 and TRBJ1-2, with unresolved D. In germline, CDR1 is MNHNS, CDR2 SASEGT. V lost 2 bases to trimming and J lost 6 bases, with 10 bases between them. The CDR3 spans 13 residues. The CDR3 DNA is TGTGCCAGCAGTGAAAGTGGGCGTGATGGCTACACCTTC. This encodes CASSESGRDGYTF.

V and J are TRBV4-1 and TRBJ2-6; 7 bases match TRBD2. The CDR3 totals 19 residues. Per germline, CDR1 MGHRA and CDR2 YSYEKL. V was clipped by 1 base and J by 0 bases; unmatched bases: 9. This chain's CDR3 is CASSQGAGLRSSGANVLTF. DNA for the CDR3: TGCGCCAGCAGCCAAGGAGCGGGGTTGAGGAGCTCTGGGGCCAACGTCCTGACTTTC.

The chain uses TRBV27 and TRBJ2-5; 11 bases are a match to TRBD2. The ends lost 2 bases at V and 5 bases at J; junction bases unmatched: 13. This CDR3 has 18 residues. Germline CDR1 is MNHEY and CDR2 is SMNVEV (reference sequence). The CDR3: CASSLRWASGGSRETQYF. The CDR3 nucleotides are TGTGCCAGCAGTTTACGATGGGCTAGCGGGGGGTCGAGGGAGACCCAGTACTTC.

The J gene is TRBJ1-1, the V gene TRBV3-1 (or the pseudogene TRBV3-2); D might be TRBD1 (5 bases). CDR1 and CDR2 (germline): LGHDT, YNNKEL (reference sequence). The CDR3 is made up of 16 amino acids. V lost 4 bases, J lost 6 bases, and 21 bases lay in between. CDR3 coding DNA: TGTGCCAGCAGCCCCCTGGGGCGGGTAGGACTTCCTGAAGCTTTCTTT. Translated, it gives CASSPLGRVGLPEAFF.

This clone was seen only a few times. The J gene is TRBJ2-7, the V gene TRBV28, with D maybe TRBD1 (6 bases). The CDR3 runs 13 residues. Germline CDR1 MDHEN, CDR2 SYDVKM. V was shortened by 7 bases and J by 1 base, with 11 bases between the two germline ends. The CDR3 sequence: CASMVGQSYEQYF. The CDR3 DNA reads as TGTGCCAGCATGGTTGGACAGTCCTACGAGCAGTACTTC.